Below, one T cell receptor beta chain is given with its context. Its target is unknown. The data belong to a study of cytomegalovirus exposure and HLA in healthy donors. Study information: Within the Caucasian-associated ancestry cluster were about 81% of the 300 to 450 genotyped donors.

Study-level findings and limits: The authors judged a highly shared variant cluster likely a sequencing artifact. Among the most significant clusters, several appeared linked to common viral pathogens in a later analysis. Confirmation in vitro established that a few CMV-associated chains were specific for CMV antigens.

The CDR3 has 19 amino acids. Germline V lookup: CDR1 SGHTA, CDR2 FQGTGA. The V and J ends lost 1 base and 2 bases respectively, with 22 bases between them. The study ran its PCR with 60 Vbeta and 13 Jbeta primers. Some clones are missing from TCRdb's copy, which holds only in-frame ones; the method was immunoSEQ multiplex PCR. Of a few hundred thousand clones listed, 70% to 90% are singletons. This chain links TRBV7-3 with TRBJ2-3, with TRBD1 as a possible D gene (6 bases). Sequencing was performed on PBMCs. This receptor was obtained from a woman under 30 in good health and CMV-seronegative. CDR3 protein: CASSLIPRQTGRVTDTQYF. CDR3 nucleotide sequence: TGTGCCAGCAGCTTAATCCCCCGCCAGACAGGCAGAGTCACAGATACGCAGTATTTT.